Listed here is a single T cell receptor (beta chain). What it recognizes is unknown. Every participating donor contributed about 10 milliliters of peripheral blood through a draw. The use of a sample-barcoded 5' primer and a J-beta primer mix characterized a second PCR of about 6 to 12 cycles. TCRdb passed the 5' RACE reads through MiXCR, listing each CDR3 protein once. The table lists some 1.4 million distinct CDR3 sequences, roughly 40% of them singletons. This entry belongs to a study of blood T cells in healthy people across ages. Study findings and constraints: It was the long-lived donors that had more naive CD4+ cells and higher diversity than aged donors.

The trim removed 5 bases at V and 12 bases at J, leaving 16 bases unmatched. CDR3 length equals 15 residues. Germline V gives CDR1 SGHVS, CDR2 FQNEAQ. The chain has TRBV7-8 and TRBJ2-1, with 7 bases aligning to TRBD2. The receptor comes from a woman under 30 in good health. The sample taken for sequencing was blood. Written as DNA, the CDR3 is TGTGCCAGCAGCCAAAAACGGATCAGCCTAGCGGTGCAGTTCTTC. Protein sequence: CASSQKRISLAVQFF.